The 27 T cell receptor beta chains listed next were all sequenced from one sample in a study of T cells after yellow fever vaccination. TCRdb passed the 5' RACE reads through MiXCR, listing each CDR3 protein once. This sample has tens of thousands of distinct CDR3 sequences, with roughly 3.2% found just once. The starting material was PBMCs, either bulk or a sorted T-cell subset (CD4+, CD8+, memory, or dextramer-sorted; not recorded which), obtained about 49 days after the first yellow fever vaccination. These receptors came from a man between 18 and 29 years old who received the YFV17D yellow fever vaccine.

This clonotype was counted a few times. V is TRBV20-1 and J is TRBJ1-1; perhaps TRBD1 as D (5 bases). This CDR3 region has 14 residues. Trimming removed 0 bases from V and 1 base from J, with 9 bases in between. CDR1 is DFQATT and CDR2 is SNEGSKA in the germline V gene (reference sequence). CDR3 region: CSAREYGGNTEAFF. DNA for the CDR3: TGCAGTGCTAGAGAATATGGGGGGAACACTGAAGCTTTCTTT.

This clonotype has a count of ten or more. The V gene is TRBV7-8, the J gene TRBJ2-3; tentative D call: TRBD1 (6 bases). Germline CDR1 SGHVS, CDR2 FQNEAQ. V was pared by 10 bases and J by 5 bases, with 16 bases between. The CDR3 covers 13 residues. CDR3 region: CATGDGARDTQYF. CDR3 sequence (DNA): TGTGCCACAGGGGACGGAGCAAGAGATACGCAGTATTTT.

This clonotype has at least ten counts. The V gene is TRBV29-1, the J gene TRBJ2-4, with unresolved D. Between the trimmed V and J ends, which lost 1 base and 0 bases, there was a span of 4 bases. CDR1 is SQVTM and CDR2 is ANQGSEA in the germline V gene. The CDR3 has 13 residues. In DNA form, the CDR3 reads TGCAGCGTTGAAGGTGTAGCCAAAAACATTCAGTACTTC. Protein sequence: CSVEGVAKNIQYF.

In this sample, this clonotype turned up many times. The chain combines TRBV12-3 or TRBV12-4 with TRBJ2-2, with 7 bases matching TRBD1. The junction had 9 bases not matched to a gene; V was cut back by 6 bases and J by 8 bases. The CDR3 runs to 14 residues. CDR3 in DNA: TGTGCCAGCAGGCCGAACAGGGGAAATGGGGAGCTGTTTTTT. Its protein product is CASRPNRGNGELFF.

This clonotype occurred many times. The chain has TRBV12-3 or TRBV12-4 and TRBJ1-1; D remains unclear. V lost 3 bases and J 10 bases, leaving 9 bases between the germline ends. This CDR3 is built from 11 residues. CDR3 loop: CASSFLSRAFF. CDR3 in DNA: TGTGCCAGCAGTTTTTTAAGTAGAGCTTTCTTT.

CDR3 nucleotides: TGTGCCAGCGGCCCGGGGACTACTGCGGCAGATACGCAGTATTTT. This sequence encodes CASGPGTTAADTQYF. The gene calls are TRBV5-8 and TRBJ2-3, with 7 nucleotides matching TRBD2. With V trimmed by 7 bases and J by 4 bases, 12 bases remained unmatched. Germline-derived CDR1 and CDR2 are SGHTS and YDEGEE. The CDR3 sequence is 15 residues long.

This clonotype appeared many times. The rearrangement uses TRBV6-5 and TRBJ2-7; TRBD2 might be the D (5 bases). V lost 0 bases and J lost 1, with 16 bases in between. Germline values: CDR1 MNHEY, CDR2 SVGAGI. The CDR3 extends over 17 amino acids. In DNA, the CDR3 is TGTGCCAGCAGTTACTCGATAGGAGGTCACGATTCCTACGAGCAGTACTTC. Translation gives CASSYSIGGHDSYEQYF.

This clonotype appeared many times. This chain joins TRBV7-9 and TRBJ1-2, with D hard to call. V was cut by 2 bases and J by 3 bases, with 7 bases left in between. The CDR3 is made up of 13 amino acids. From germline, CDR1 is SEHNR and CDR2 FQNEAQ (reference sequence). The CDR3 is CASSLYFDYGYTF. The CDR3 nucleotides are TGTGCCAGCAGCTTATATTTCGACTATGGCTACACCTTC.

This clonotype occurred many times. The CDR3 loop is CASSRQGNYEQYF. The CDR3 region has the DNA TGTGCCAGCAGCAGACAGGGAAACTACGAGCAGTACTTC. The chain is built from TRBV6-5 and TRBJ2-7, with TRBD1 matching 7 bases. The CDR3 sequence is 13 residues long. Germline values: CDR1 MNHEY, CDR2 SVGAGI. V lost 6 bases, J lost 3 bases, and 5 bases stayed unmatched.

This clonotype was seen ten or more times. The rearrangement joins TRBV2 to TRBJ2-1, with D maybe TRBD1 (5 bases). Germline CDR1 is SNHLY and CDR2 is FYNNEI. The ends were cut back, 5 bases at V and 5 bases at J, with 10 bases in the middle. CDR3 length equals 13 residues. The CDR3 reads CASSLSRDNEQFF. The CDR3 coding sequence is TGTGCCAGCAGTCTTAGCAGGGACAATGAGCAGTTCTTC.

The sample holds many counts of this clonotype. As DNA, the CDR3 is TGCGCCAGCAGCTACGACGGAGGGAACACTGAAGCTTTCTTT. Translating it yields CASSYDGGNTEAFF. The chain joins TRBV5-1 to TRBJ1-1; D ambiguous. The V and J ends lost 3 bases and 1 base respectively, with 10 bases between them. CDR1 and CDR2 (germline): SGHRS, YFSETQ. The CDR3 extends over 14 amino acids. The full variable domain, rest sourced from reference TRBV5-1 and TRBJ1-1, is KAGVTQTPRYLIKTRGQQVTLSCSPISGHRSVSWYQQTPGQGLQFLFEYFSETQRNKGNFPGRFSGRQFSNSRSEMNVSTLELGDSALYLCASSYDGGNTEAFFGQGTRLTVV.

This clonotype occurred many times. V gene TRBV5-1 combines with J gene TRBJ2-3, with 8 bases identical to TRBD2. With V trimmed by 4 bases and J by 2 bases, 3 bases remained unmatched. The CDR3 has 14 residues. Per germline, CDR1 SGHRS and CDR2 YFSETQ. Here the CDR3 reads CASSQGLATDTQYF. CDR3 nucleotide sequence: TGCGCCAGCAGCCAAGGACTAGCCACAGATACGCAGTATTTT.

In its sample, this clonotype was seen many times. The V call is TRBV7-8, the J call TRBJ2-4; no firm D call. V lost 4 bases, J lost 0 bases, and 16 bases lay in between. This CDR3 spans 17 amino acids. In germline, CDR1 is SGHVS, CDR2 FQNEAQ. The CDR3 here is CASSSSIHPLAKNIQYF. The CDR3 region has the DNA TGTGCCAGCAGCTCCTCGATACACCCCCTAGCCAAAAACATTCAGTACTTC.

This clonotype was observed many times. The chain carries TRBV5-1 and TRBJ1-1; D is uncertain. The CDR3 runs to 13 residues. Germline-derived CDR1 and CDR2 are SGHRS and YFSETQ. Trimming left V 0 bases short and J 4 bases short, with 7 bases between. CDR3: CASSLDRPTEAFF. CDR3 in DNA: TGCGCCAGCAGCTTGGACAGACCCACTGAAGCTTTCTTT.

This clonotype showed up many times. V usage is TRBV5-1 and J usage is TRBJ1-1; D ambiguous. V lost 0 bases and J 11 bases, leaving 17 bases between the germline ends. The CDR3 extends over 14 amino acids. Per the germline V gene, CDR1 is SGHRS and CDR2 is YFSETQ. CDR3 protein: CASSLAVDSSGAFF. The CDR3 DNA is TGCGCCAGCAGCTTGGCGGTAGACTCCAGCGGGGCTTTCTTT.

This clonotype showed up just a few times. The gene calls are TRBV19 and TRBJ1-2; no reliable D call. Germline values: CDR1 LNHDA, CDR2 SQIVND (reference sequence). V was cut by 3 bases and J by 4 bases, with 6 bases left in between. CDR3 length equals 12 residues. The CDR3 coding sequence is TGTGCCAGTAGTATTCTTGGCTATGGCTACACCTTC. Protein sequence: CASSILGYGYTF.

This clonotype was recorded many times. The CDR3 protein is CASSRRATFATDTQYF. The CDR3 DNA sequence: TGTGCCAGCAGCCGCCGGGCGACTTTCGCCACAGATACGCAGTATTTT. The chain joins TRBV7-2 to TRBJ2-3; D remains ambiguous. The germline V gene has CDR1 SGHTA and CDR2 FQGNSA. V was cut by 5 bases and J by 2 bases, with 17 bases left in between. CDR3 size: 16 residues.

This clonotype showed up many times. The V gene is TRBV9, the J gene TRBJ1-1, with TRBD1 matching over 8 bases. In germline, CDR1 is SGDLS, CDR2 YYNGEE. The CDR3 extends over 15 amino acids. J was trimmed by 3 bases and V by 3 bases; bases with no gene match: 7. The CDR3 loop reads CASSESGQVHTEAFF. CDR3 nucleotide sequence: TGTGCCAGCAGCGAATCGGGACAGGTTCACACTGAAGCTTTCTTT.

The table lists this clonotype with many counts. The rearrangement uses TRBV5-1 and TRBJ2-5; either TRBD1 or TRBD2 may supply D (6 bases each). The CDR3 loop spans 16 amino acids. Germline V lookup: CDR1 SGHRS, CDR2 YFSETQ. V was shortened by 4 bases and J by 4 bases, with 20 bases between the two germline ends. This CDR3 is CASSVYRDSSGETQYF. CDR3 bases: TGCGCCAGCAGCGTGTACAGGGACTCATCCGGAGAGACCCAGTACTTC. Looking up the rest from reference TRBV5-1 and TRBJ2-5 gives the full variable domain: KAGVTQTPRYLIKTRGQQVTLSCSPISGHRSVSWYQQTPGQGLQFLFEYFSETQRNKGNFPGRFSGRQFSNSRSEMNVSTLELGDSALYLCASSVYRDSSGETQYFGPGTRLLVL.

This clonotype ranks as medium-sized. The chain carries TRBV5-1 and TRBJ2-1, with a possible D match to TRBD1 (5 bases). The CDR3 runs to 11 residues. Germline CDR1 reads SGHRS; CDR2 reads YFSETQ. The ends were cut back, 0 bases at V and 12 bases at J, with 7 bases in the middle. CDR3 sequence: CASSLEGAQFF. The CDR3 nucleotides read TGCGCCAGCAGCTTGGAAGGGGCGCAGTTCTTC.

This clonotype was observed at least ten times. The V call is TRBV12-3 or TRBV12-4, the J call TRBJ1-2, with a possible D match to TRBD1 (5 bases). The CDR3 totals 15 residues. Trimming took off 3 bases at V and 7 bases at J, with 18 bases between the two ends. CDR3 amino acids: CASSLRAGLLFGYTF. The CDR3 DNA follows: TGTGCCAGCAGTTTGCGCGCGGGGCTTTTGTTTGGCTACACCTTC.

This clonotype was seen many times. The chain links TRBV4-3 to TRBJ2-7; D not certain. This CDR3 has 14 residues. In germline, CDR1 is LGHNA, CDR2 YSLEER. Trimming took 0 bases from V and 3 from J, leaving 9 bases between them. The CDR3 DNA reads TGCGCCAGCAGCCAAGAGGTGGGCCTCTACGAGCAGTACTTC. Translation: CASSQEVGLYEQYF.

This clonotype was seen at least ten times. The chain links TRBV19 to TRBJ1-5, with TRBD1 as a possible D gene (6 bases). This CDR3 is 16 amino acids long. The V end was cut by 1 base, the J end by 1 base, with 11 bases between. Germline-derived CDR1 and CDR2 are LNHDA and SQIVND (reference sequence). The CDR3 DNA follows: TGTGCCAGTAGTATAGCAGGGGCGGGAAGCAATCAGCCCCAGCATTTT. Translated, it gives CASSIAGAGSNQPQHF.

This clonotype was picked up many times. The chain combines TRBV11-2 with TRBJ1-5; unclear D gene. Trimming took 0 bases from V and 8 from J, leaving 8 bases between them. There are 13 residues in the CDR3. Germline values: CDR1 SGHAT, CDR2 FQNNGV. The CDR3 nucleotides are TGTGCCAGCAGCTTAGATCGCAAAGAGCCCCAGCATTTT. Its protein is CASSLDRKEPQHF.

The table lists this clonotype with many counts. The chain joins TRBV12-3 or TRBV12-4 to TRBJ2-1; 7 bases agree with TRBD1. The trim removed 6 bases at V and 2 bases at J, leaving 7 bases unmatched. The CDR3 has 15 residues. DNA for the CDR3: TGTGCCAGCAGCAGGGGACAGAAAACCTACAATGAGCAGTTCTTC. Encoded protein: CASSRGQKTYNEQFF.

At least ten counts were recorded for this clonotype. This CDR3 is CASSQVGGGPSEQFF. Here the CDR3 DNA reads TGTGCCAGCAGCCAAGTAGGAGGGGGCCCAAGTGAGCAGTTCTTC. The chain has TRBV14 and TRBJ2-1, with D possibly being TRBD1 (7 bases). V was shortened by 1 base and J by 9 bases, with 16 bases between the two germline ends. Per the germline V gene, CDR1 is SGHDN and CDR2 is FVKESK. This CDR3 is built from 15 residues.

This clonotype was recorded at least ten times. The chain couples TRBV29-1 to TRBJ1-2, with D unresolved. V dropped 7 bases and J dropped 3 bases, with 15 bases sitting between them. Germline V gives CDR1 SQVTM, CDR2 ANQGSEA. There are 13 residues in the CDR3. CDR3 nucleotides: TGCAGCGCCGGAGCCAGGAACGACTATGGCTACACCTTC. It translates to CSAGARNDYGYTF.